Each of the 13 T cell receptor beta chains below was sequenced from the same sample in a study of cytomegalovirus exposure and HLA in healthy donors (TCRdb year 2017). Libraries were built with the immunoSEQ multiplex PCR assay. The multiplex PCR relied on a mix of 60 forward primers for TCR Vbeta segments and 13 reverse primers for TCR Jbeta segments. The immuneACCESS repertoire file appears here via TCRdb, limited to in-frame rearrangements. These files lack a portion of the clones; in checked studies, under half of the deficit traces to unresolved V genes, and the cause of the others is not known. The sample's own table lists approximately 140,000 clones. Of the sample, about 1.6% falls within the top ten clones. The sequencing input was PBMCs. These receptors were taken from a woman aged 40 to 55 in good health and CMV-seronegative.

The chain combines TRBV6-1 with TRBJ2-5; weak D call: TRBD2 (6 bases). Trimming shortened V by 2 bases and J by 5 bases, and 15 bases separated the two germline ends. The CDR3 loop spans 15 amino acids. The V gene's germline CDR1 is MNHNS and CDR2 SASEGT. CDR3 sequence (DNA): TGTGCCAGCAGTGAACCGGGACTCTTAAGGGAGACCCAGTACTTC. As protein: CASSEPGLLRETQYF.

The chain has TRBV19 and TRBJ2-4; perhaps TRBD1 as D (6 bases). The CDR3 sequence is 15 residues long. Germline loops: CDR1 LNHDA, CDR2 SQIVND (reference sequence). Between the trimmed V and J ends, which lost 5 bases and 3 bases, there was a span of 14 bases. CDR3 DNA: TGTGCCAGTAGTTTCAGGGGCCTGGGCAAAAACATTCAGTACTTC. It translates to CASSFRGLGKNIQYF.

V and J are TRBV9 and TRBJ2-2; weak D call: TRBD2 (5 bases). Trimming took off 4 bases at V and 9 bases at J, with 13 bases between the two ends. The length of the CDR3 is 13 residues. The germline V gene has CDR1 SGDLS and CDR2 YYNGEE. Written as DNA, the CDR3 is TGTGCCAGCAGCCCGACAACTAGTTGGGAGCTGTTTTTT. Its protein is CASSPTTSWELFF.

V usage is TRBV28 and J usage is TRBJ2-1, with D unresolved. Germline loops: CDR1 MDHEN, CDR2 SYDVKM. The CDR3 is 12 amino acids. V shed 1 base and J shed 7 bases, with 5 bases lying between them. DNA for the CDR3: TGTGCCAGCAGTTTATCGGAGAATGAGCAGTTCTTC. As protein: CASSLSENEQFF.

The rearrangement joins TRBV2 to TRBJ1-5; TRBD1 aligns across 9 bases. Germline assignment: CDR1 SNHLY and CDR2 FYNNEI. V was clipped by 4 bases and J by 10 bases; unmatched bases: 8. The CDR3 sequence is 14 residues long. DNA of the CDR3: TGTGCCAGCAGTGCGGGACAGGGCTCGCCACCCCAGCATTTT. Translating it yields CASSAGQGSPPQHF. The whole variable domain, remainder taken from reference TRBV2 and TRBJ1-5, is EPEVTQTPSHQVTQMGQEVILRCVPISNHLYFYWYRQILGQKVEFLVSFYNNEISEKSEIFDDQFSVERPDGSNFTLKIRSTKLEDSAMYFCASSAGQGSPPQHFGDGTRLSIL.

The chain couples TRBV6-4 to TRBJ1-5; D is unclear. Germline CDR1 MRHNA, CDR2 SNTAGT. The CDR3 runs 15 residues. V gave up 4 bases and J gave up 3 bases, with 13 bases separating them. CDR3 loop: CASSANAGPNQPQHF. CDR3 in DNA: TGTGCCAGCAGTGCTAACGCAGGCCCCAATCAGCCCCAGCATTTT.

The V gene is TRBV5-1, the J gene TRBJ1-2; D unresolved. Germline V gene sequence: CDR1 SGHRS, CDR2 YFSETQ. Deletions cut 0 bases from V and 7 bases from J, with 10 bases between. This CDR3 contains 13 residues. The CDR3 DNA sequence: TGCGCCAGCAGCTTGGACGGAGGAGTTGGCTACACCTTC. Amino acids: CASSLDGGVGYTF. Full variable domain (rest looked up from reference TRBV5-1 and TRBJ1-2): KAGVTQTPRYLIKTRGQQVTLSCSPISGHRSVSWYQQTPGQGLQFLFEYFSETQRNKGNFPGRFSGRQFSNSRSEMNVSTLELGDSALYLCASSLDGGVGYTFGSGTRLTVV.

CDR3 residues: CASIYSAGGRTGELFF. The CDR3 coding sequence is TGTGCCAGCATATACTCAGCAGGGGGGCGCACCGGGGAGCTGTTTTTT. The rearrangement uses TRBV28 and TRBJ2-2, with D possibly TRBD1 on 7 matching bases. The CDR3 contains 16 residues. V dropped 7 bases and J dropped 4 bases, with 19 bases sitting between them. CDR1 MDHEN and CDR2 SYDVKM come from the germline V gene.

This chain connects TRBV7-2 to TRBJ1-6; 10 positions match TRBD1. Germline loops: CDR1 SGHTA, CDR2 FQGNSA. V lost 4 bases and J lost 16; bases outside the gene matches: 16. The CDR3 covers 16 residues. CDR3 in DNA: TGTGCCAGCAGCTACCTACCGGGACAGGGGATCTTAAGGCTCCACTTT. Translating gives CASSYLPGQGILRLHF.

The chain employs TRBV5-1 and TRBJ1-4, with D maybe TRBD1 (5 bases). The CDR3 sequence is 14 residues long. V was trimmed by 4 bases and J by 5 bases, leaving 12 bases between them. In germline, CDR1 is SGHRS, CDR2 YFSETQ. This CDR3 reads CASSLGTANEKLFF. The DNA for the CDR3 is TGCGCCAGCAGCCTCGGGACTGCCAATGAAAAACTGTTTTTT.

Note on this clone: This CDR3 fails to terminate in the conserved phenylalanine or tryptophan, so it likely reflects a read error. The V call is TRBV15, the J call TRBJ1-5; D perhaps matches TRBD1 (6 bases). The V end was cut by 9 bases, the J end by 5 bases, with 14 bases between. The length of the CDR3 is 13 residues. Germline loops: CDR1 LNHNV, CDR2 YYDKDF (reference sequence). The CDR3 nucleotides read TGTGCCACTAGGAAGGCAGGGGATCAGCCCCAGCATTCT. Amino acids: CATRKAGDQPQHS.

The J gene is TRBJ2-5, the V gene TRBV6-5; D is uncertain. Looked up from germline, CDR1 is MNHEY and CDR2 is SVGAGI. There are 13 residues in the CDR3. The V end was cut by 7 bases, the J end by 7 bases, with 16 bases between. CDR3 nucleotide sequence: TGTGCCAGCACCACCCCGGAGACGACGACCCAGTACTTC. It yields the protein CASTTPETTTQYF.

The V call is TRBV6-5, the J call TRBJ1-4; no clear D gene. Trimming took 2 bases from V and 10 from J, leaving 14 bases between them. Germline-derived CDR1 and CDR2 are MNHEY and SVGAGI. This CDR3 contains 14 residues. CDR3 bases: TGTGCCAGCAGTTACGCAGAGGCGGTGGGAAAACTGTTTTTT. Translation: CASSYAEAVGKLFF.